These T cell receptor beta chains were read from a single sample in a study of T cells in Graves' hyperthyroidism and ophthalmopathy. Each CDR3 protein gets one entry after TCRdb re-called the multiplex PCR reads with MiXCR. There are approximately 510,000 distinct CDR3 sequences in the sample; 35% to 50% occur only once, and 44% lies in the top ten. The sequenced material came from peripheral blood or thyroid tissue (not recorded which). The receptors were sampled from an adult woman with Graves' disease, either hyperthyroidism or ophthalmopathy (not recorded which). Both conserved end residues are part of each CDR3. D genes are given only for firm matches. Size tells how often a clone was seen (once, few, many) or the class of an expanded clone, and some rows leave it out.

TRBV5-1	.	.	TRBJ1-5	CASSPIGGADQPQHF	TGCGCCAGCAGCCCGATAGGGGGAGCTGATCAGCCCCAGCATTTT
TRBV7-2	.	TRBD2	TRBJ2-7	CASSILAQGSYEQYF	TGTGCCAGCAGCATACTAGCGCAAGGCTCCTACGAGCAGTACTTC
TRBV6-1	.	.	TRBJ2-7	CASSEVRQSLYEQYF	TGTGCCAGCAGTGAAGTCCGACAGAGCCTCTACGAGCAGTACTTC
TRBV29-1	.	TRBD2	TRBJ2-7	CSVENERGIVYEQYF	TGCAGCGTTGAAAACGAGCGGGGGATCGTCTACGAGCAGTACTTC
TRBV10-3	.	TRBD1	TRBJ1-1	CAIRGGQGRDTEAFF	TGTGCCATCAGGGGAGGACAGGGTCGGGACACTGAAGCTTTCTTT
TRBV6-1	.	.	TRBJ1-4	CASSEASGGRGKLFF	TGTGCCAGCAGTGAAGCTTCTGGGGGCAGGGGAAAACTGTTTTTT
TRBV12-3/TRBV12-4	.	.	TRBJ2-5	CAGSSAGDTEETQYF	TGTGCCGGCAGTTCAGCAGGGGACACCGAAGAGACCCAGTACTTC
TRBV20-1	.	.	TRBJ1-4	CSARKYHVEKLFF	TGCAGTGCTAGGAAATACCATGTGGAAAAACTGTTTTTT
TRBV2	.	.	TRBJ1-5	CASSVETGAQPQHF	TGTGCCAGCAGTGTTGAGACAGGAGCCCAGCCCCAGCATTTT
TRBV2	once	TRBD1	TRBJ2-6	CASSLGAGGDVLTF	TGTGCCAGCAGTTTAGGGGCAGGGGGCGACGTCCTGACTTTC
TRBV14	many	.	TRBJ1-1	CASSQQGLNTEAFF	TGTGCCAGCAGCCAGCAGGGGTTAAACACTGAAGCTTTCTTT
TRBV29-1	.	.	TRBJ1-5	CSVTAGDQPQHF	TGCAGCGTGACGGCAGGGGATCAGCCCCAGCATTTT
TRBV5-1	.	.	TRBJ2-7	CASSYSGPTYEQYF	TGTGCCAGCAGCTACTCGGGACCCACCTACGAGCAGTACTTC
TRBV29-1	.	TRBD1	TRBJ1-1	CSVEKDRGGTEAFF	TGCAGCGTTGAAAAGGACAGGGGTGGCACTGAAGCTTTCTTT
TRBV15	.	.	TRBJ1-5	CATSRAGSGAASNQPQHF	TGTGCCACCAGCAGGGCCGGTTCGGGGGCAGCTAGCAATCAGCCCCAGCATTTT